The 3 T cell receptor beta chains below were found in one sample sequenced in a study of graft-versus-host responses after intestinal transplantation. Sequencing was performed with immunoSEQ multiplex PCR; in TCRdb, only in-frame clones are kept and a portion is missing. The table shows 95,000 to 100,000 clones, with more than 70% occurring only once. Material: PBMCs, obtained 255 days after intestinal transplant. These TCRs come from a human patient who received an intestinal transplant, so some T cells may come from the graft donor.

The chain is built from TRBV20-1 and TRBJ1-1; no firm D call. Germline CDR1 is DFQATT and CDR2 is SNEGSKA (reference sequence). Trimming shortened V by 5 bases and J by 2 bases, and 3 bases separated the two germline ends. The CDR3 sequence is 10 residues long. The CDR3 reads CSAFNTEAFF. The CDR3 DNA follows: TGCAGTGCTTTTAACACTGAAGCTTTCTTT.

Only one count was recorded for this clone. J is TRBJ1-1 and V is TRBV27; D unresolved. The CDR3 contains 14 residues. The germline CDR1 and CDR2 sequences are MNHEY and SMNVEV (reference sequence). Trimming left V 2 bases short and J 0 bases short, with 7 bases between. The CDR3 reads CASSLGLMNTEAFF. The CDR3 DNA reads TGTGCCAGCAGTTTAGGCCTTATGAACACTGAAGCTTTCTTT.

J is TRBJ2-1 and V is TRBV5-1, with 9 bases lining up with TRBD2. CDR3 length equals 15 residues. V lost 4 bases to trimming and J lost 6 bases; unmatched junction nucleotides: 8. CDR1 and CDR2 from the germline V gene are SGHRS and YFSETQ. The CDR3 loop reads CASSIAGTSFNEQFF. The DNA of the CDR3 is TGCGCCAGCAGCATAGCCGGGACTAGCTTCAATGAGCAGTTCTTC.